Reported below is one TCR beta chain. The sample comes from a study of blood T cell repertoires in COVID-19. Overall study context: Samples of COVID-19 (acute and convalescent) were obtained from the United States, Italy and Spain.

Original methodology: Using reference gene primer amplification, nucleated cell counts were estimated. Using immunoSEQ multiplex PCR, the repertoire was profiled, and TCRdb retains in-frame clones only, with some absent. V and J calls and clone size are those listed in that table; D and trimming were worked out from the DNA. The data contain 150,000 to 200,000 clones, around 88% of them singletons. This TCR derives from a woman in her twenties or thirties with acute or convalescent COVID-19. The material sequenced was peripheral blood.

This CDR3 reads CASSLIRQPQHF. The CDR3 coding sequence is TGTGCCAGCAGTTTAATTCGTCAGCCCCAGCATTTT. The chain recombines TRBV12-3 or TRBV12-4 with TRBJ1-5, with D unresolved. Trimming cost V 2 bases and J 6 bases, with 5 bases left between them. This CDR3 is built from 12 residues.